The 16 T cell receptor beta chains listed next were all sequenced from one sample in a study of Ad26.COV2.S vaccination and SARS-CoV-2 variants. Stated treatment: around 19 received Ad26.COV2.S at low or high dose, single or two shots; about 5 received placebo; per-sample allocation not given. Collection of samples fell on day 63 after the first vaccine or placebo injection. Measured with immunoSEQ multiplex PCR; TCRdb has only the in-frame clones, and not every one. This table has some 340,000 clones, 85% to 90% appearing once. The sequences come from peripheral blood, collected in a trial of Ad26.COV2.S vaccine versus placebo. Receptors were obtained from a person aged 18-60 years who received the Ad26.COV2.S COVID-19 vaccine or a placebo.

This CDR3 is CASSLRVTRETQYF. The CDR3 DNA reads TGTGCCAGCAGCTTGCGGGTGACACGAGAGACCCAGTACTTC. This rearrangement joins TRBV5-5 to TRBJ2-5; D is uncertain. The CDR3 runs to 14 residues. From germline, CDR1 is SGHKS and CDR2 YYEKEE (reference sequence). Trimming stripped 1 base from V and 4 bases from J, with 11 bases between.

This chain uses TRBV14 with TRBJ1-2; unclear D gene. Trimming stripped 3 bases from V and 3 bases from J, with 11 bases between. From germline, CDR1 is SGHDN and CDR2 FVKESK. The CDR3 is 14 residues long. The DNA of the CDR3 is TGTGCCAGCAGCCAGGTAACATCTGACTATGGCTACACCTTC. Residues: CASSQVTSDYGYTF.

The rearrangement links TRBV5-1 to TRBJ1-2, with D maybe TRBD1 (6 bases). The V gene's germline CDR1 is SGHRS and CDR2 YFSETQ. V was trimmed by 1 base and J by 5 bases, leaving 12 bases between them. This CDR3 comprises 14 residues. CDR3: CASSLIPGVYGYTF. For the CDR3, the DNA is TGCGCCAGCAGCTTGATCCCAGGGGTATATGGCTACACCTTC.

The chain employs TRBV7-3 and TRBJ2-7, with 7 bases aligning to TRBD1. CDR3 length: 16 residues. Germline V gives CDR1 SGHTA, CDR2 FQGTGA. V lost 4 bases and J lost 3; bases outside the gene matches: 12. The CDR3 bases are TGTGCCAGCAGCTCCGTCCCGGGACAGTTGCTCTACGAGCAGTACTTC. Translated: CASSSVPGQLLYEQYF.

The chain combines TRBV18 with TRBJ2-7; TRBD1 is a possible D gene (6 bases). From germline, CDR1 is KGHSH and CDR2 LQKENI. This CDR3 has 12 residues. V lost 3 bases and J 4 bases, leaving 7 bases between the germline ends. As DNA, the CDR3 is TGTGCCAGCTCACCTACAGGGTACGAGCAGTACTTC. Amino acid sequence: CASSPTGYEQYF.

This chain joins TRBV10-2 and TRBJ2-1; a weak D match, TRBD2 (6 bases). Looked up from germline, CDR1 is WSHSY and CDR2 is SAAADI. Between the trimmed V and J ends, which lost 8 bases and 10 bases, there was a span of 15 bases. This CDR3 has 12 residues. CDR3 coding DNA: TGCGCCAGCCTCAAATCGACTAGGGAGCAGTTCTTC. This translates into CASLKSTREQFF.

This chain's CDR3 is CASSPPGSYNEQFF. The CDR3 DNA reads TGTGCCAGCAGTCCTCCGGGGTCCTACAATGAGCAGTTCTTC. The chain uses TRBV11-2 and TRBJ2-1; D might be TRBD2 (5 bases). The CDR3 is 14 amino acids. Germline V gene sequence: CDR1 SGHAT, CDR2 FQNNGV. Trimming pared 6 bases from V and 1 base from J, leaving 10 bases between.

V usage is TRBV27 and J usage is TRBJ1-1; 9 positions match TRBD1. Losses at the gene ends were 5 bases for V and 5 bases for J; bases not matched to a gene: 12. The CDR3 runs to 16 residues. Germline V gene data show CDR1 as MNHEY and CDR2 as SMNVEV (reference sequence). CDR3 DNA sequence: TGTGCCAGCAGTCCCCATCCGGGACAGGGTTGGACTGAAGCTTTCTTT. Encoded protein: CASSPHPGQGWTEAFF.

The chain couples TRBV5-1 to TRBJ2-3; a weak D match, TRBD2 (6 bases). The ends were cut back, 4 bases at V and 4 bases at J, with 13 bases in the middle. Germline CDR1 is SGHRS and CDR2 is YFSETQ. The CDR3 runs to 14 residues. The CDR3 protein is CASSLQRVADTQYF. In DNA form, the CDR3 reads TGCGCCAGCAGCCTGCAGCGGGTAGCAGATACGCAGTATTTT.

This chain joins TRBV6-5 and TRBJ1-1; 7 bases are shared with TRBD1. The CDR3 has 14 residues. The germline V gene encodes CDR1 MNHEY and CDR2 SVGAGI. The ends lost 6 bases at V and 1 base at J; junction bases unmatched: 5. CDR3 amino acids: CASRRTGQNTEAFF. The CDR3 bases are TGTGCCAGCAGACGGACAGGCCAGAACACTGAAGCTTTCTTT.

V and J are TRBV4-3 and TRBJ2-3; a weak D match, TRBD2 (5 bases). Germline-derived CDR1 and CDR2 are LGHNA and YSLEER. The CDR3 spans 12 residues. V lost 6 bases to trimming and J lost 9 bases, with 13 bases between them. CDR3 bases: TGCGCCAGCAGTGCCGACTATGGGACGCAGTATTTT. Translation: CASSADYGTQYF.

The chain combines TRBV5-1 with TRBJ2-2; D tentatively reads TRBD1 or TRBD2 (5 bases each). Germline CDR1 reads SGHRS; CDR2 reads YFSETQ. V shed 4 bases and J shed 0 bases, with 13 bases lying between them. This CDR3 is built from 16 residues. The CDR3 loop is CASSARGSANTGELFF. The CDR3 DNA is TGCGCCAGCAGCGCCCGGGGCAGCGCGAACACCGGGGAGCTGTTTTTT.

This clone was found a few times. CDR3 protein: CASSVEPEVGGYTF. The CDR3 DNA follows: TGTGCCAGCAGCGTAGAACCTGAGGTGGGTGGCTACACCTTC. The chain couples TRBV9 to TRBJ1-2, with unresolved D. The CDR3 runs 14 residues. V lost 0 bases and J lost 7, with 13 bases in between. Germline CDR1 SGDLS, CDR2 YYNGEE.

This clone was seen more than once but under ten times. The gene calls are TRBV10-3 and TRBJ2-3; tentatively, D is TRBD1 or TRBD2 (5 bases each). V gave up 6 bases and J gave up 6 bases, with 13 bases separating them. Germline V gene sequence: CDR1 ENHRY, CDR2 SYGVKD. This CDR3 region has 13 residues. CDR3 nucleotides: TGTGCCATCAGGGGGGTCGGTTCTGATACGCAGTATTTT. Translated: CAIRGVGSDTQYF.

The J gene is TRBJ1-5, the V gene TRBV18; D uncertain. Germline V lookup: CDR1 KGHSH, CDR2 LQKENI. There are 17 residues in the CDR3. V was shortened by 1 base and J by 5 bases, with 18 bases between the two germline ends. The DNA of the CDR3 is TGTGCCAGCTCACCACAAGTAGCTAATCGAGAGGATCAGCCCCAGCATTTT. The encoded protein is CASSPQVANREDQPQHF.

The genes are TRBV30 and TRBJ2-3, with 7 bases lining up with TRBD1. Trimming at V came to 0 bases and at J to 0 bases, leaving 3 bases not matched to a gene. Germline V lookup: CDR1 GTSNPN, CDR2 SVGIG (reference sequence). This CDR3 has 15 residues. The CDR3 region is CAWSVLTGSTDTQYF. The CDR3 DNA sequence: TGTGCCTGGAGTGTCCTGACAGGGAGCACAGATACGCAGTATTTT.